These 24 T cell receptor beta chains originate from one sample sequenced in a study of PD-1 blockade in classical Hodgkin lymphoma. Time point meaning: cycle 4 day 1 (C4D1), after more than five weeks of nivolumab. Every patient experienced relapse after autologous stem cell transplantation, and brentuximab vedotin exposure varied. Libraries were prepared by immunoSEQ multiplex PCR; TCRdb keeps only in-frame clonotypes and omits some of them. The data show about 50,000 clones, with around 76% seen just once and 12% held by the top ten. The sequences come from peripheral blood mononuclear cells (PBMCs), collected before the fourth cycle of nivolumab. The source of these receptors is a human donor with classical Hodgkin lymphoma.

The CDR3 here is CASSRQQGDTEAFF. The CDR3 DNA sequence: TGCGCCAGCAGCCGTCAACAGGGGGACACTGAAGCTTTCTTT. The V gene is TRBV4-1, the J gene TRBJ1-1; 8 bases line up with TRBD1. The germline V gene encodes CDR1 MGHRA and CDR2 YSYEKL. This CDR3 region has 14 residues. V was clipped by 4 bases and J by 3 bases; unmatched bases: 4.

The chain carries TRBV28 and TRBJ2-3; TRBD2 aligns across 7 bases. V trimming: 5 bases; J trimming: 3 bases; junction bases outside the gene matches: 8. CDR3 size: 15 residues. The germline V gene has CDR1 MDHEN and CDR2 SYDVKM. The CDR3: CASSTRLAGTDTQYF. DNA for the CDR3: TGTGCCAGCAGTACCAGACTAGCCGGTACAGATACGCAGTATTTT.

The rearrangement uses TRBV28 and TRBJ2-2, with 10 bases that match TRBD1. V was pared by 2 bases and J by 8 bases, with 11 bases of the junction left unmatched. CDR3 length: 17 amino acids. Germline V gene sequence: CDR1 MDHEN, CDR2 SYDVKM. The CDR3 loop reads CASSLDRGRWYRGELFF. The CDR3 DNA follows: TGTGCCAGCAGTTTAGACAGGGGGCGGTGGTACCGAGGGGAGCTGTTTTTT.

This clone was counted a single time. This chain connects TRBV9 to TRBJ2-1, with TRBD1 identical over 7 bases. Germline V gene data show CDR1 as SGDLS and CDR2 as YYNGEE. V lost 3 bases, J lost 9 bases, and 3 bases stayed unmatched. This CDR3 region has 12 residues. CDR3 in DNA: TGTGCCAGCAGCGGGAACAGGGGTGAGCAGTTCTTC. Translated, it gives CASSGNRGEQFF.

This clone occurred a few times. The V and J genes are TRBV6-4 and TRBJ2-3; possibly TRBD2 for D (6 bases). V dropped 4 bases and J dropped 1 base, with 6 bases sitting between them. This CDR3 is built from 13 residues. Germline V gene lookup returns CDR1 MRHNA and CDR2 SNTAGT. The CDR3 sequence: CASSASGTDTQYF. CDR3 DNA sequence: TGTGCCAGCAGTGCTAGCGGCACAGATACGCAGTATTTT.

This clone appeared many times. The genes are TRBV4-1 and TRBJ2-2; tentatively, D is TRBD1 (5 bases). Germline V gene data show CDR1 as MGHRA and CDR2 as YSYEKL. The germline V and J ends were trimmed by 4 bases and 4 bases, with 22 bases remaining between them. The CDR3 is 18 amino acids. The CDR3 protein is CASSPVGVLGVSTGELFF. The DNA for the CDR3 is TGCGCCAGCAGCCCGGTGGGTGTTCTAGGGGTGAGCACCGGGGAGCTGTTTTTT.

V gene TRBV7-9 combines with J gene TRBJ1-1; 7 nucleotides align to TRBD1. Germline loops: CDR1 SEHNR, CDR2 FQNEAQ (reference sequence). This CDR3 region has 15 residues. Trimming cost V 4 bases and J 3 bases; bases outside gene matches: 8. As DNA, the CDR3 is TGTGCCAGCAGCTCCAAGGGACAGAAGTACACTGAAGCTTTCTTT. As protein: CASSSKGQKYTEAFF.

The chain has TRBV4-1 and TRBJ2-1; 7 nucleotides line up with TRBD2. Germline CDR1 MGHRA, CDR2 YSYEKL. The CDR3 loop spans 15 amino acids. With 3 bases clipped from V and 0 bases from J, the junction kept 2 bases outside the gene matches. The CDR3 loop reads CASSQRENSYNEQFF. The CDR3 DNA reads as TGCGCCAGCAGCCAGCGGGAGAACTCCTACAATGAGCAGTTCTTC.

CDR3 DNA: TGTGCCAGTAGTACGGACAGGGTAGGATTGCAGGGCAATCAGCCCCAGCATTTT. It codes for CASSTDRVGLQGNQPQHF. The J gene is TRBJ1-5, the V gene TRBV19, with 8 positions matching TRBD1. CDR1 and CDR2 (germline): LNHDA, SQIVND (reference sequence). This CDR3 is built from 18 residues. Trimming at V came to 4 bases and at J to 2 bases, leaving 13 bases not matched to a gene.

The V and J genes are TRBV7-9 and TRBJ2-5, with no clear D. Germline assignment: CDR1 SEHNR and CDR2 FQNEAQ (reference sequence). The CDR3 is made up of 14 amino acids. V lost 2 bases to trimming and J lost 2 bases, with 9 bases between them. CDR3 residues: CASSLIRMQETQYF. CDR3 coding DNA: TGTGCCAGCAGCTTAATACGGATGCAAGAGACCCAGTACTTC.

J is TRBJ2-3 and V is TRBV11-2, with TRBD2 matching 7 bases. Unmatched junction bases numbered 6, after V lost 6 bases and J lost 0 bases. Germline V gene lookup returns CDR1 SGHAT and CDR2 FQNNGV. This CDR3 is 15 amino acids long. The DNA of the CDR3 is TGTGCCAGCAGGCGGGGAGGGCCCAGCACAGATACGCAGTATTTT. This encodes CASRRGGPSTDTQYF.

The chain recombines TRBV5-1 with TRBJ2-7; TRBD2 might be the D (6 bases). The ends were cut back, 4 bases at V and 3 bases at J, with 14 bases in the middle. Per germline, CDR1 SGHRS and CDR2 YFSETQ. The CDR3 sequence is 14 residues long. The CDR3 DNA is TGCGCCAGCAGCAAGGGGACGGAGGGCTACGAGCAGTACTTC. Protein product: CASSKGTEGYEQYF.

The V gene is TRBV27, the J gene TRBJ2-1; TRBD2 agrees at 9 bases. Germline V gives CDR1 MNHEY, CDR2 SMNVEV (reference sequence). There are 15 residues in the CDR3. With V trimmed by 6 bases and J by 9 bases, 12 bases remained unmatched. As DNA, the CDR3 is TGTGCCAGCAGCCAGACTAGCGGCCAGTGGAGTGAGCAGTTCTTC. Protein product: CASSQTSGQWSEQFF.

The rearrangement joins TRBV28 to TRBJ2-5, with 7 bases lining up with TRBD2. This CDR3 is 15 amino acids long. Germline-derived CDR1 and CDR2 are MDHEN and SYDVKM. The V and J ends lost 6 bases and 4 bases, in that order; junction bases with no gene match: 11. CDR3 nucleotide sequence: TGTGCCAGCAGCCCCCCCGGTGGGGGGGTAGAGACCCAGTACTTC. It translates to CASSPPGGGVETQYF.

This clone was seen just once. This sequence joins TRBV20-1 and TRBJ2-3; a possible D gene is TRBD1 (5 bases). Looked up from germline, CDR1 is DFQATT and CDR2 is SNEGSKA (reference sequence). The CDR3 length is 11 residues. V dropped 5 bases and J dropped 5 bases, with 8 bases sitting between them. This CDR3 reads CSASGIDTQYF. The CDR3, as DNA: TGCAGTGCTTCAGGGATAGATACGCAGTATTTT.

The rearrangement joins TRBV5-4 to TRBJ2-1, with TRBD2 as a possible D gene (5 bases). The germline V gene encodes CDR1 SGHNT and CDR2 YYREEE (reference sequence). Trimming shortened V by 10 bases and J by 4 bases, and 18 bases separated the two germline ends. CDR3 length: 14 amino acids. Here the CDR3 reads CAAKPFGEYNEQFF. The CDR3 region has the DNA TGTGCCGCAAAGCCCTTCGGGGAATACAATGAGCAGTTCTTC.

The rearrangement joins TRBV6-1 to TRBJ1-3; 8 nucleotides match TRBD1. This CDR3 has 17 amino acids. CDR1 and CDR2 (germline): MNHNS, SASEGT. J gave up 1 base and V 4 bases, and 9 bases lay outside the gene matches. The CDR3 region is CASSAYVQGASGNTIYF. In nucleotides, the CDR3 is TGTGCCAGCAGTGCTTATGTCCAGGGGGCATCTGGAAACACCATATATTTT.

The rearrangement links TRBV6-5 to TRBJ2-1, with D maybe TRBD1 (6 bases). V was shortened by 6 bases and J by 2 bases, with 11 bases between the two germline ends. CDR1 is MNHEY, CDR2 SVGAGI, per germline. The CDR3 runs to 14 residues. The CDR3 sequence: CASSPGQPYNEQFF. DNA for the CDR3: TGTGCCAGCAGCCCGGGACAACCCTACAATGAGCAGTTCTTC.

V usage is TRBV11-3 and J usage is TRBJ2-4; 11 positions match TRBD2. The CDR3 totals 18 residues. V shed 5 bases, J shed 5 bases, and the junction held 14 bases outside the gene matches. CDR1 is SGHNT and CDR2 is YENEEA in the germline V gene. The CDR3 DNA reads TGTGCCAGCAGCCCCCTCTTTAGCGGGAGGGCCGGGGAAAACATTCAGTACTTC. Protein product: CASSPLFSGRAGENIQYF.

The gene calls are TRBV5-4 and TRBJ2-2; D is ambiguous. CDR3 length: 15 amino acids. Germline lookup yields CDR1 SGHNT and CDR2 YYREEE (reference sequence). V gave up 1 base and J gave up 0 bases, with 7 bases separating them. CDR3 sequence: CASSLRSANTGELFF. CDR3 coding DNA: TGTGCCAGCAGCTTGAGGTCCGCGAACACCGGGGAGCTGTTTTTT.

The chain recombines TRBV7-9 with TRBJ2-7; the D gene is possibly TRBD1 (6 bases). CDR1 and CDR2 from the germline V gene are SEHNR and FQNEAQ (reference sequence). Trimming cost V 5 bases and J 5 bases, with 19 bases left between them. The CDR3 contains 15 residues. CDR3 nucleotides: TGTGCCAGCAGCGGGGTTGAGACAGGATTCAACGAGCAGTACTTC. It is translated as CASSGVETGFNEQYF.

This chain uses TRBV28 with TRBJ2-7, with TRBD2 matching over 12 bases. The CDR3 is 16 residues long. Germline CDR1 and CDR2: MDHEN and SYDVKM. Unmatched junction bases numbered 12, after V lost 6 bases and J lost 6 bases. CDR3 coding DNA: TGTGCCAGCAGCAGTCTCTCTAGCGGGAGGGAGTCCGAGCAGTACTTC. Translated, it gives CASSSLSSGRESEQYF.

The chain recombines TRBV6-1 with TRBJ2-3; D unresolved. The CDR3 consists of 15 residues. Germline V gene data show CDR1 as MNHNS and CDR2 as SASEGT. The V gene lost 2 bases and the J gene lost 0 bases, with 9 bases spanning the gap. CDR3 nucleotide sequence: TGTGCCAGCAGTGAATTGGGGTACAGCACAGATACGCAGTATTTT. Translating gives CASSELGYSTDTQYF.

The rearrangement links TRBV6-6 to TRBJ2-7, with D unresolved. The CDR3 contains 13 residues. Germline lookup yields CDR1 MNHNY and CDR2 SVGAGI (reference sequence). V was cut by 2 bases and J by 6 bases, with 11 bases left in between. Written as DNA, the CDR3 is TGTGCCAGCAGTTACACCTTACCCGGCGAGCAGTACTTC. Amino acid sequence: CASSYTLPGEQYF.